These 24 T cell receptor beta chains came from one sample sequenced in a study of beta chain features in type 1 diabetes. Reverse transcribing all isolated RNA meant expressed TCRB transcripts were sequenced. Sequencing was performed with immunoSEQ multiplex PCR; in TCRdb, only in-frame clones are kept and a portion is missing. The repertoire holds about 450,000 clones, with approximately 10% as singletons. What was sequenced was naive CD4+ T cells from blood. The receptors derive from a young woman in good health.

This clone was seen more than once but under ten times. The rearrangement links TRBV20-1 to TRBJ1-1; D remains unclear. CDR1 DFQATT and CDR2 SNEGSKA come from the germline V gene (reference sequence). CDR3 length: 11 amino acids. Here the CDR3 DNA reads TGCAGCGTCCGAAATGGTCTGTATTATTTCTTT. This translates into CSVRNGLYYFF.

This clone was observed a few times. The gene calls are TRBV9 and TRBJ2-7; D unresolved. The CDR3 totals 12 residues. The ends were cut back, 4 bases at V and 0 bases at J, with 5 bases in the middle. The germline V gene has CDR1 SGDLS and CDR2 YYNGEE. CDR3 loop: CASSLSSYEQYF. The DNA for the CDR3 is TGTGCCAGCAGCCTCTCCTCCTACGAGCAGTACTTC.

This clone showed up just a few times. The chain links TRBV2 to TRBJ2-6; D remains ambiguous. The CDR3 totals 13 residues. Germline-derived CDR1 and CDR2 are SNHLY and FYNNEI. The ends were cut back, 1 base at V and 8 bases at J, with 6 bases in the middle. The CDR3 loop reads CASSEGGTNVLTF. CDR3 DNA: TGTGCCAGCAGTGAAGGGGGAACCAACGTCCTGACTTTC.

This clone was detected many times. CDR3 sequence reads: CAWSLLAGVISETQYF. The CDR3, as DNA: TGTGCCTGGAGCTTACTAGCGGGAGTGATTTCGGAGACCCAGTACTTC. The chain is built from TRBV30 and TRBJ2-5, with 11 nucleotides matching TRBD2. Germline CDR1 is GTSNPN and CDR2 is SVGIG (reference sequence). The CDR3 extends over 16 amino acids. Germline trimming cut 3 bases from V and 5 bases from J; bases unmatched to any gene: 11.

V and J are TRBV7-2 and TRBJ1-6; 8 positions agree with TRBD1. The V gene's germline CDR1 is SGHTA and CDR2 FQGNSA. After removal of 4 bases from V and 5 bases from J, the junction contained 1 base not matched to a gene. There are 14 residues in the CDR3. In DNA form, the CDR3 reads TGTGCCAGCAGCTCGACAGGGGATAATTCACCCCTCCACTTT. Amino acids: CASSSTGDNSPLHF.

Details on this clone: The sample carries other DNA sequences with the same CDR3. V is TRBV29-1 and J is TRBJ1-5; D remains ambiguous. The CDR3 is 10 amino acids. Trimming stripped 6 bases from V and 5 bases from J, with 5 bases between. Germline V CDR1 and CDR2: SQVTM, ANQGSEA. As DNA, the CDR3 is TGCAGCGTAGGGCATCAGCCCCAGCATTTT. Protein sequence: CSVGHQPQHF.

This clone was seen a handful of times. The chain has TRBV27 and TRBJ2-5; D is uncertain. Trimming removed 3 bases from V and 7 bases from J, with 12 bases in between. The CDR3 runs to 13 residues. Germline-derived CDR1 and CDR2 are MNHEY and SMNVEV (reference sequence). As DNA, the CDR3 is TGTGCCAGCAGTTTTGGCAGCACCAGGACCCAGTACTTC. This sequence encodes CASSFGSTRTQYF.

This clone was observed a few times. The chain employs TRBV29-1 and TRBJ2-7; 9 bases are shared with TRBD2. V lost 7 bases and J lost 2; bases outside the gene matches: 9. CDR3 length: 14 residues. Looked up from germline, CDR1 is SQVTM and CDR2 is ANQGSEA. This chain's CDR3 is CSATSGSLTYEQYF. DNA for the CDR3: TGCAGCGCCACTAGCGGGTCCCTAACCTACGAGCAGTACTTC.

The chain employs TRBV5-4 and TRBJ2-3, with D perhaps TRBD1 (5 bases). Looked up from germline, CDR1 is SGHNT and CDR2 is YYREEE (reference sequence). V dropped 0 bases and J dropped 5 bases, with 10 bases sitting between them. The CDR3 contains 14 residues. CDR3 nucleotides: TGTGCCAGCAGCTTGGACACAGGAAAAGATACGCAGTATTTT. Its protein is CASSLDTGKDTQYF.

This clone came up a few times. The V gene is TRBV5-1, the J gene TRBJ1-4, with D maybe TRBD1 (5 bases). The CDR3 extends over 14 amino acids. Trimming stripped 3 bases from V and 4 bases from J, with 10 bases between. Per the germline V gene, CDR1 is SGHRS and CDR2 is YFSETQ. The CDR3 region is CASSSTGDNEKLFF. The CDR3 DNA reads TGCGCCAGCAGCTCGACGGGGGATAATGAAAAACTGTTTTTT.

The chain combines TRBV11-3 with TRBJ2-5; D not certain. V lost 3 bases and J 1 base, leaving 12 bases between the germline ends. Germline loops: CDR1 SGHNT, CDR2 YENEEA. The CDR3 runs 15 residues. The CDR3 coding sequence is TGTGCCAGCAGCTTTCCTTGGACCACCCAAGAGACCCAGTACTTC. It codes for CASSFPWTTQETQYF. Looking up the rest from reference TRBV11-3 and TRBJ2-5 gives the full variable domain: EAGVVQSPRYKIIEKKQPVAFWCNPISGHNTLYWYLQNLGQGPELLIRYENEEAVDDSQLPKDRFSAERLKGVDSTLKIQPAELGDSAVYLCASSFPWTTQETQYFGPGTRLLVL.

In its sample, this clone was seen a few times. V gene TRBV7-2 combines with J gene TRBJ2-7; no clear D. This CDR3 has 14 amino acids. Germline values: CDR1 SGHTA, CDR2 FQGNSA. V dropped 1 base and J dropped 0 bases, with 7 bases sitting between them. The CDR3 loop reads CASSLGLGSYEQYF. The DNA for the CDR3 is TGTGCCAGCAGCTTAGGCCTCGGCTCCTACGAGCAGTACTTC.

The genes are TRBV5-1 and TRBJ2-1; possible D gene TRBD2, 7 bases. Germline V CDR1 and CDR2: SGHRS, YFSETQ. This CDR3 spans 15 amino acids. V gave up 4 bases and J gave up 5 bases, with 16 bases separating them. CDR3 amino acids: CASSPAGQLHNEQFF. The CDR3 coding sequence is TGCGCCAGCAGCCCAGCGGGACAACTGCACAATGAGCAGTTCTTC.

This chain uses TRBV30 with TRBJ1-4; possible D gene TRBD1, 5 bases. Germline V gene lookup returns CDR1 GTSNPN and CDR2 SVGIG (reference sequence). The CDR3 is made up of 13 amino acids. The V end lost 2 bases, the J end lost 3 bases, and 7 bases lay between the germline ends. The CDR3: CAWSRGANEKLFF. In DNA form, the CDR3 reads TGTGCCTGGAGTCGGGGGGCTAATGAAAAACTGTTTTTT.

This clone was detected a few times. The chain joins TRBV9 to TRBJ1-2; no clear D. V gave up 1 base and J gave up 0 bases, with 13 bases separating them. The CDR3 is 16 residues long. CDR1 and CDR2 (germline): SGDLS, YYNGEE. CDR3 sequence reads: CASSVTAAFANYGYTF. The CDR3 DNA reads TGTGCCAGCAGCGTAACAGCGGCATTCGCTAACTATGGCTACACCTTC. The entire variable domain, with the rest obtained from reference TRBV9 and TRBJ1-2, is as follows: DSGVTQTPKHLITATGQRVTLRCSPRSGDLSVYWYQQSLDQGLQFLIQYYNGEERAKGNILERFSAQQFPDLHSELNLSSLELGDSALYFCASSVTAAFANYGYTFGSGTRLTVV.

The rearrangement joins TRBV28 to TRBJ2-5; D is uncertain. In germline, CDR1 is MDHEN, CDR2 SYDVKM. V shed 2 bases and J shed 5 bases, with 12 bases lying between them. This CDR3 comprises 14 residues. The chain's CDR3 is CASSLPSGRETQYF. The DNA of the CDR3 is TGTGCCAGCAGTTTACCGTCAGGACGGGAGACCCAGTACTTC.

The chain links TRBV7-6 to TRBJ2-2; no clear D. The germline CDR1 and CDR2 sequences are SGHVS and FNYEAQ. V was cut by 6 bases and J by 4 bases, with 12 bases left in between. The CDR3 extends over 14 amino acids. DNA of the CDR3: TGTGCCAGCAGGACCCCGTGGAGCACCGGGGAGCTGTTTTTT. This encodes CASRTPWSTGELFF.

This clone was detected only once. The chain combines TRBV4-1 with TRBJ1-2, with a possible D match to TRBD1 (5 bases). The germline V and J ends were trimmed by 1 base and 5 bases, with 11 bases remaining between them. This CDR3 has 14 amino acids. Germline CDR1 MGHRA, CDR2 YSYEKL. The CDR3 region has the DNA TGCGCCAGCAGCCAAGTTCGAGGGACTTATGGCTACACCTTC. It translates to CASSQVRGTYGYTF.

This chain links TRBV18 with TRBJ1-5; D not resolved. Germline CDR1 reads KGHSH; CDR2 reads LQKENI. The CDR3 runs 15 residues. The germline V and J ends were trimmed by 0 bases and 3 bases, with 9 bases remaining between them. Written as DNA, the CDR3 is TGTGCCAGCTCACCACCGGGTGGGAACAATCAGCCCCAGCATTTT. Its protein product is CASSPPGGNNQPQHF.

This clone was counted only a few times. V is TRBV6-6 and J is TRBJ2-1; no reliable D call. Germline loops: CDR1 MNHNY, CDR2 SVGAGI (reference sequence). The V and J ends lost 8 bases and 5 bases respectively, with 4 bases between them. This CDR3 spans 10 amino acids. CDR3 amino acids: CASRHNEQFF. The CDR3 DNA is TGTGCCAGCCGTCACAATGAGCAGTTCTTC.

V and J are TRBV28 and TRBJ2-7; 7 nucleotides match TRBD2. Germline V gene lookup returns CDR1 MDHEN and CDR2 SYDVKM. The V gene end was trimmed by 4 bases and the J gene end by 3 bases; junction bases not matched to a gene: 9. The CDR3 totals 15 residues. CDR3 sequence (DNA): TGTGCCAGCAGTTCCCGGGGAGGGGAAGGCTACGAGCAGTACGTC. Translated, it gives CASSSRGGEGYEQYV.

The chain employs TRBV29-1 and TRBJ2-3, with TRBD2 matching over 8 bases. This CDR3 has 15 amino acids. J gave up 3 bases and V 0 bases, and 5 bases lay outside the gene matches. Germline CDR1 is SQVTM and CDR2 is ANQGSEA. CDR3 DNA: TGCAGCGTTGAAGATCCGCGGGGGGTAACAGATACGCAGTATTTT. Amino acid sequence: CSVEDPRGVTDTQYF.

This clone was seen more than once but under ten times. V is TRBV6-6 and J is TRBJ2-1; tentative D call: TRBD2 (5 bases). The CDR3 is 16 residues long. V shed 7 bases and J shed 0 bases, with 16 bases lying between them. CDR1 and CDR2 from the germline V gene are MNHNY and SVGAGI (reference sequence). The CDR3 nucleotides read TGTGCCAGCATACATGGACTTTTAAGCTCCTACAATGAGCAGTTCTTC. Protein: CASIHGLLSSYNEQFF.

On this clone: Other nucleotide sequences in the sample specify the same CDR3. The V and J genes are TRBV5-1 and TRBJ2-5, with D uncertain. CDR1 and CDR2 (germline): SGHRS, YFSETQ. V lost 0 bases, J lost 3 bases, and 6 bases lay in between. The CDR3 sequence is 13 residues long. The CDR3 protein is CASSLVGEETQYF. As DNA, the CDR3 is TGCGCCAGCAGCTTGGTTGGGGAAGAGACCCAGTACTTC.